This T cell receptor beta chain comes out of a study of cytomegalovirus exposure and HLA in healthy donors. The germline V gene encodes CDR1 MNHEY and CDR2 SMNVEV (reference sequence). J gave up 2 bases and V 2 bases, and 12 bases lay outside the gene matches. This CDR3 is built from 18 residues. Data came from immunoSEQ multiplex PCR; TCRdb stores just in-frame clones and leaves some out. This table holds 150,000 to 200,000 clones, around 88% found once. This sequence was found in a woman aged 18-29 years in good health and CMV-seronegative. This sequence joins TRBV27 and TRBJ2-3; TRBD2 matches 8 bases. Sequenced: PBMCs. The DNA for the CDR3 is TGTGCCAGCAGTTTAACCTCACCGGGACTAGGGTTCACAGATACGCAGTATTTT. Its protein is CASSLTSPGLGFTDTQYF.